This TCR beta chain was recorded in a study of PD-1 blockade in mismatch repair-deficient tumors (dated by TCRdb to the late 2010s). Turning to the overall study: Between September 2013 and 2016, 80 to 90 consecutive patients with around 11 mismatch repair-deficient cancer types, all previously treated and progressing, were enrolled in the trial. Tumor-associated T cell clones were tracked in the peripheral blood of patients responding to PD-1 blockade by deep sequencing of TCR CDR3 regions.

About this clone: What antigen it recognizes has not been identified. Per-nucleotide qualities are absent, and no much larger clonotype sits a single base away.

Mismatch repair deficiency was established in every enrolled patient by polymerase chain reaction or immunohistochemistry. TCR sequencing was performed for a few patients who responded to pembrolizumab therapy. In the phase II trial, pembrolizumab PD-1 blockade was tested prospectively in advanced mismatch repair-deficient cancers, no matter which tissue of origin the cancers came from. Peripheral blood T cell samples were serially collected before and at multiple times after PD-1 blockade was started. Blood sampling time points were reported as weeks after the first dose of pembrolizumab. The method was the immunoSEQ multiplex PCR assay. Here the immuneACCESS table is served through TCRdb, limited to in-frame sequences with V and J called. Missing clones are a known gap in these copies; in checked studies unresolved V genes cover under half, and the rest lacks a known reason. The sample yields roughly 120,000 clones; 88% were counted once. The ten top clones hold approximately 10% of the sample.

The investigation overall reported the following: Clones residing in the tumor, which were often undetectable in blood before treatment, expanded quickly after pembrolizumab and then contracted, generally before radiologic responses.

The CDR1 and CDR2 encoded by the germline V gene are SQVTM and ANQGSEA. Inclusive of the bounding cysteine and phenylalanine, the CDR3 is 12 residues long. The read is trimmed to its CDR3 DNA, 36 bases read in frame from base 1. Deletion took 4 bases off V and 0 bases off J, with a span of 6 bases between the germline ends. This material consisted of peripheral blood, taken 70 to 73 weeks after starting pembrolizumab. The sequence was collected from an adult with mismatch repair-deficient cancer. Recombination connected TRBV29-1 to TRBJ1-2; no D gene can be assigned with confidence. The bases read TGCAGCGTTGTTATAGCTAACTATGGCTACACCTTC. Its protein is CSVVIANYGYTF.